A single sample gave rise to the 12 T cell receptor beta chains below, sequenced in a study of blood T cell repertoires in COVID-19 (dated by TCRdb to 2020 to 2022). The library was made by the immunoSEQ multiplex PCR assay. TCRdb's version of the immuneACCESS table is confined to in-frame rearrangements and falls short of the full clone set. An unresolved V gene accounts for under half of the shortfall where checked; the remainder is of unknown origin. The sample table lists 210,000 or so clones, approximately 80% of them with a count of one. Approximately 13% of the sample rests with the top ten. Sequences were obtained from peripheral blood. These receptors came from a man aged 50-60 years who had recovered from COVID-19.

This clone was detected a few times. The V call is TRBV27, the J call TRBJ2-3; 7 bases agree with TRBD1. The germline V gene has CDR1 MNHEY and CDR2 SMNVEV (reference sequence). V shed 3 bases and J 3 bases; nucleotides not matched to a gene: 6. This CDR3 contains 15 residues. The DNA of the CDR3 is TGTGCCAGCAGTTTCGGCAGGGGGAGTACAGATACGCAGTATTTT. Amino acids: CASSFGRGSTDTQYF.

V and J are TRBV6-2 or TRBV6-3 and TRBJ2-1; 12 positions agree with TRBD2. The V gene end was trimmed by 5 bases and the J gene end by 7 bases; junction bases not matched to a gene: 12. The length of the CDR3 is 17 residues. Germline values: CDR1 MNHEY, CDR2 SVGEGT. The CDR3 coding sequence is TGTGCCAGCAGTCAAAAACTAGCGGGAGGAGTTTTTAATGAGCAGTTCTTC. Translated: CASSQKLAGGVFNEQFF.

This clone was picked up a small number of times. The chain couples TRBV19 to TRBJ2-1, with 8 positions matching TRBD2. Per germline, CDR1 LNHDA and CDR2 SQIVND (reference sequence). The CDR3 has 19 residues. J was trimmed by 0 bases and V by 5 bases; bases with no gene match: 15. CDR3 DNA sequence: TGTGCCAGTAGTCCAAGCGGGAGACTTAGTTCAACCTCCTACAATGAGCAGTTCTTC. Amino acids: CASSPSGRLSSTSYNEQFF.

The chain carries TRBV9 and TRBJ1-2, with TRBD1 matching over 10 bases. This CDR3 is 13 amino acids long. Per the germline V gene, CDR1 is SGDLS and CDR2 is YYNGEE. Trimming cost V 5 bases and J 6 bases; bases outside gene matches: 4. The CDR3 loop reads CASRRGTGDGYTF. For the CDR3, the DNA is TGTGCCAGCAGAAGGGGGACAGGGGATGGCTACACCTTC.

This chain joins TRBV5-1 and TRBJ2-7; 7 positions agree with TRBD2. J was trimmed by 5 bases and V by 3 bases; bases with no gene match: 14. The CDR3 is 16 residues long. Looked up from germline, CDR1 is SGHRS and CDR2 is YFSETQ. CDR3 sequence reads: CASSWQGGGRSDEQYF. CDR3 nucleotide sequence: TGCGCCAGCAGCTGGCAGGGTGGCGGGAGATCGGACGAGCAGTACTTC.

V and J are TRBV27 and TRBJ2-5; 12 bases fit TRBD2. The CDR3 spans 21 residues. The germline gives CDR1 MNHEY, CDR2 SMNVEV (reference sequence). Trimming cost V 2 bases and J 0 bases; bases outside gene matches: 16. DNA of the CDR3: TGTGCCAGCAGTTTAAGGCGGTTTGGAGGACTAGCGGGATCGTACCAAGAGACCCAGTACTTC. As protein: CASSLRRFGGLAGSYQETQYF.

This chain links TRBV28 with TRBJ2-1, with 8 bases that match TRBD2. Germline CDR1 MDHEN, CDR2 SYDVKM. CDR3 size: 13 residues. V shed 10 bases and J 2 bases; nucleotides not matched to a gene: 4. This chain's CDR3 is CATILAAYNEQFF. The CDR3 DNA reads TGTGCCACTATACTAGCGGCCTACAATGAGCAGTTCTTC.

As to this clone: Other nucleotide sequences from this sample produce the same CDR3. The chain carries TRBV28 and TRBJ1-2; 8 bases fit TRBD1. With 3 bases clipped from V and 6 bases from J, the junction kept 0 bases outside the gene matches. This CDR3 spans 12 amino acids. The germline CDR1 and CDR2 sequences are MDHEN and SYDVKM. DNA for the CDR3: TGTGCCAGCAGTTTGGACAGGGATGGCTACACCTTC. It encodes CASSLDRDGYTF.

In this sample, this clone turned up once. The rearrangement joins TRBV18 to TRBJ2-7; 9 positions match TRBD2. The J segment lost 1 base and the V segment lost 5 bases, leaving 9 bases of the junction unmatched. Germline-derived CDR1 and CDR2 are KGHSH and LQKENI. The CDR3 spans 16 residues. CDR3 residues: CASSSLAGVRSYEQYF. The CDR3 bases are TGTGCCAGCTCATCTTTAGCGGGAGTTCGGTCCTACGAGCAGTACTTC.

This chain links TRBV2 with TRBJ2-7, with 8 bases matching TRBD2. This CDR3 spans 15 amino acids. Trimming removed 4 bases from V and 6 bases from J; junction bases left unmatched: 11. Per germline, CDR1 SNHLY and CDR2 FYNNEI. CDR3 amino acids: CASSVSSGTSGEQYF. CDR3 nucleotide sequence: TGTGCCAGCAGTGTGAGTAGCGGGACCTCTGGCGAGCAGTACTTC.

The J gene is TRBJ2-3, the V gene TRBV7-2; 9 nucleotides align to TRBD1. Per the germline V gene, CDR1 is SGHTA and CDR2 is FQGNSA. The V and J ends lost 6 bases and 0 bases, in that order; junction bases with no gene match: 4. This CDR3 region has 15 residues. The DNA of the CDR3 is TGTGCCAGCAGTATTGGGACAGGGAGCACAGATACGCAGTATTTT. This translates into CASSIGTGSTDTQYF.

The rearrangement links TRBV11-2 to TRBJ1-2, with TRBD1 as a possible D gene (6 bases). V lost 5 bases to trimming and J lost 5 bases, with 12 bases between them. CDR1 and CDR2 (germline): SGHAT, FQNNGV. This CDR3 is built from 13 residues. The CDR3 coding sequence is TGTGCCAGCAGCCTCGGGGGGGCTTATGGCTACACCTTC. This translates into CASSLGGAYGYTF. The full variable domain, its missing parts supplied by reference TRBV11-2 and TRBJ1-2, is EAGVAQSPRYKIIEKRQSVAFWCNPISGHATLYWYQQILGQGPKLLIQFQNNGVVDDSQLPKDRFSAERLKGVDSTLKIQPAKLEDSAVYLCASSLGGAYGYTFGSGTRLTVV.